A single sample is the source of the 21 T cell receptor beta chains below, sequenced in a study of early T cells in non-severe SARS-CoV-2 infection. TCRdb reprocessed the 5' RACE reads with MiXCR, giving one entry per CDR3 protein. Of 95,000 to 100,000 distinct CDR3 sequences in the sample, about 11% were seen once. Sequencing used whole blood. These receptors were obtained from an adult who was a healthcare worker with PCR-confirmed SARS-CoV-2 infection or an uninfected control (not recorded which).

This clonotype was found a few times. This rearrangement joins TRBV4-1 to TRBJ1-2; possible D gene TRBD1, 5 bases. Germline loops: CDR1 MGHRA, CDR2 YSYEKL. This CDR3 comprises 15 residues. V lost 4 bases and J lost 5, with 17 bases in between. The CDR3 loop reads CASSPAGDPGYGYTF. For the CDR3, the DNA is TGCGCCAGCAGCCCGGCCGGGGACCCGGGATATGGCTACACCTTC.

This clonotype has just a few counts. The gene calls are TRBV18 and TRBJ1-1; 7 bases are shared with TRBD1. With V trimmed by 4 bases and J by 7 bases, 15 bases remained unmatched. Germline lookup yields CDR1 KGHSH and CDR2 LQKENI. The CDR3 is 16 residues long. CDR3 nucleotides: TGTGCCAGCTCACTAACAAGGACGGGACAGATACTTGAAGCTTTCTTT. This encodes CASSLTRTGQILEAFF. Looking up the rest from reference TRBV18 and TRBJ1-1 gives the full variable domain: NAGVMQNPRHLVRRRGQEARLRCSPMKGHSHVYWYRQLPEEGLKFMVYLQKENIIDESGMPKERFSAEFPKEGPSILRIQQVVRGDSAAYFCASSLTRTGQILEAFFGQGTRLTVV.

V gene TRBV6-5 combines with J gene TRBJ2-7, with 8 nucleotides matching TRBD2. The CDR3 is made up of 16 amino acids. V gave up 6 bases and J gave up 3 bases; unmatched junction bases: 13. Germline assignment: CDR1 MNHEY and CDR2 SVGAGI. The CDR3 DNA sequence: TGTGCCAGCAGCCTTACTAGCGGAGTGTCCCTCTACGAGCAGTACTTC. Residues: CASSLTSGVSLYEQYF.

This clonotype was picked up many times. This chain connects TRBV5-1 to TRBJ2-1; weak D call: TRBD2 (6 bases). Trimming cost V 0 bases and J 12 bases, with 16 bases left between them. The CDR3 extends over 14 amino acids. The germline gives CDR1 SGHRS, CDR2 YFSETQ. The CDR3 reads CASSLERENQGQFF. The CDR3 DNA is TGCGCCAGCAGCTTGGAACGGGAGAACCAGGGGCAGTTCTTC.

The chain has TRBV7-9 and TRBJ2-3, with 7 bases identical to TRBD2. V was pared by 5 bases and J by 1 base, with 12 bases of the junction left unmatched. The germline gives CDR1 SEHNR, CDR2 FQNEAQ (reference sequence). The CDR3 is made up of 17 amino acids. The CDR3 spells CASSPLSAGFRTDTQYF. The CDR3, as DNA: TGTGCCAGCAGCCCTTTATCAGCGGGGTTCCGCACAGATACGCAGTATTTT.

This clonotype was observed at least ten times. The rearrangement links TRBV20-1 to TRBJ1-2, with 7 bases fitting TRBD1. V lost 6 bases to trimming and J lost 4 bases; unmatched junction nucleotides: 17. CDR1 DFQATT and CDR2 SNEGSKA come from the germline V gene (reference sequence). This CDR3 is 16 amino acids long. CDR3 residues: CSALPFGDRVRYGYTF. The CDR3 bases are TGCAGTGCCCTCCCTTTCGGCGACAGGGTGCGCTATGGCTACACCTTC.

This chain uses TRBV12-3 or TRBV12-4 with TRBJ2-3; 12 bases align to TRBD2. This CDR3 region has 19 residues. The ends lost 3 bases at V and 0 bases at J; junction bases unmatched: 10. The CDR3 DNA sequence: TGTGCCAGCAGTTTTACTAGCGGGAGGCTGTCCCTTAGCACAGATACGCAGTATTTT. It yields the protein CASSFTSGRLSLSTDTQYF.

The CDR3 DNA reads TGTGCCAGCAGAACGACAGGAAAAAACACTGAAGCTTTCTTT. Protein product: CASRTTGKNTEAFF. The chain couples TRBV25-1 to TRBJ1-1, with D tentatively TRBD1 (6 bases). Germline V gives CDR1 MGHDK, CDR2 SYGVNS. Trimming pared 6 bases from V and 2 bases from J, leaving 13 bases between. CDR3 length equals 14 residues.

At least ten counts were recorded for this clonotype. The chain combines TRBV30 with TRBJ1-2; D is uncertain. The germline CDR1 and CDR2 sequences are GTSNPN and SVGIG (reference sequence). The CDR3 runs to 13 residues. Trimming removed 8 bases from V and 4 bases from J, with 17 bases in between. CDR3 amino acids: CARDGRDFYGYTF. CDR3 sequence (DNA): TGTGCCCGGGATGGGCGGGATTTCTATGGCTACACCTTC.

In its sample, this clonotype was seen many times. V and J are TRBV20-1 and TRBJ1-2; D may be TRBD1 (5 bases). The CDR3 sequence is 12 residues long. Germline CDR1 and CDR2: DFQATT and SNEGSKA (reference sequence). V gave up 7 bases and J gave up 4 bases, with 13 bases separating them. CDR3 loop: CSGSQGGYGYTF. CDR3 DNA: TGCAGTGGGTCGCAGGGAGGCTATGGCTACACCTTC.

This rearrangement joins TRBV6-4 to TRBJ2-3; D possibly corresponds to TRBD2 (6 bases). V lost 5 bases to trimming and J lost 2 bases, with 11 bases between them. This CDR3 has 14 amino acids. From germline, CDR1 is MRHNA and CDR2 SNTAGT. The CDR3 nucleotides are TGTGCCAGCAGTCGAGGCGGGACCACAGATACGCAGTATTTT. It specifies CASSRGGTTDTQYF.

The chain links TRBV9 to TRBJ1-1; D is unresolved. Trimming removed 0 bases at V and 0 bases at J, with 3 bases between. CDR1 is SGDLS, CDR2 YYNGEE, per germline. The CDR3 runs 13 residues. In nucleotides, the CDR3 is TGTGCCAGCAGCGTAGTGATGAACACTGAAGCTTTCTTT. Translation: CASSVVMNTEAFF.

This clonotype has more than one count but fewer than ten. The chain is built from TRBV6-5 and TRBJ2-7, with D possibly TRBD1 on 5 matching bases. CDR1 is MNHEY, CDR2 SVGAGI, per germline. Trimming shortened V by 0 bases and J by 1 base, and 13 bases separated the two germline ends. This CDR3 contains 16 residues. In DNA, the CDR3 is TGTGCCAGCAGTTACTCCCTCCAGGGTGGATCCTACGAGCAGTACTTC. It codes for CASSYSLQGGSYEQYF.

This clonotype was detected ten times or more. This chain links TRBV10-1 with TRBJ2-2; D not resolved. The CDR3 sequence is 14 residues long. Germline V lookup: CDR1 WNHNN, CDR2 SYGVQD (reference sequence). V was cut by 6 bases and J by 2 bases, with 10 bases left in between. The CDR3, as DNA: TGCGCCAGCAGGCAGGAGCTAAACACCGGGGAGCTGTTTTTT. It translates to CASRQELNTGELFF.

The sample holds a few counts of this clonotype. V gene TRBV4-1 combines with J gene TRBJ2-2, with TRBD2 matching 7 bases. The CDR3 runs 16 residues. Germline CDR1 is MGHRA and CDR2 is YSYEKL. V shed 8 bases, J shed 3 bases, and the junction held 12 bases outside the gene matches. Written as DNA, the CDR3 is TGCGCCAGCGGGGGAGGGGCGAGTTACGACACCGGGGAGCTGTTTTTT. It specifies CASGGGASYDTGELFF.

The sample holds many counts of this clonotype. This chain connects TRBV10-3 to TRBJ2-3; TRBD1 matches at 9 bases. V gave up 5 bases and J gave up 4 bases; unmatched junction bases: 13. Germline values: CDR1 ENHRY, CDR2 SYGVKD. CDR3 length: 17 residues. CDR3 bases: TGTGCCATCAGTCGGCGTCCGGGACAGGGAAGGCCAGATACGCAGTATTTT. Protein sequence: CAISRRPGQGRPDTQYF.

Only a few counts were recorded for this clonotype. CDR3 loop: CASSRRDGPNEKLFF. The DNA of the CDR3 is TGTGCCAGCAGCCGCCGGGACGGACCCAATGAAAAACTGTTTTTT. The chain recombines TRBV7-9 with TRBJ1-4; tentative D call: TRBD1 (5 bases). Trimming left V 5 bases short and J 5 bases short, with 15 bases between. CDR1 SEHNR and CDR2 FQNEAQ come from the germline V gene (reference sequence). CDR3 length: 15 amino acids.

The rearrangement uses TRBV20-1 and TRBJ1-1, with D possibly being TRBD1 (5 bases). CDR3 length equals 14 residues. V was trimmed by 1 base and J by 1 base, leaving 10 bases between them. Germline loops: CDR1 DFQATT, CDR2 SNEGSKA (reference sequence). The CDR3 nucleotides are TGCAGTGCTAGAGCTAGGGGAGGGAACACTGAAGCTTTCTTT. This codes for CSARARGGNTEAFF.

This rearrangement joins TRBV29-1 to TRBJ2-5, with D unclear. Germline-derived CDR1 and CDR2 are SQVTM and ANQGSEA. This CDR3 is built from 11 residues. Trimming removed 6 bases from V and 5 bases from J, with 10 bases in between. DNA of the CDR3: TGCAGCGTCCTCGCCAGCGAGACCCAGTACTTC. Translated, it gives CSVLASETQYF.

The chain combines TRBV28 with TRBJ2-4; D unresolved. This CDR3 is built from 14 residues. With 6 bases removed from V and 4 bases from J, the gap between germline ends came to 13 bases. Germline-derived CDR1 and CDR2 are MDHEN and SYDVKM. Here the CDR3 DNA reads TGTGCCAGCAGCCCTCTCCTGACAAAAAACATTCAGTACTTC. Amino acid sequence: CASSPLLTKNIQYF.

This clonotype was seen ten or more times. This chain uses TRBV29-1 with TRBJ2-1, with unresolved D. The CDR3 is 14 amino acids. Trimming shortened V by 0 bases and J by 4 bases, and 10 bases separated the two germline ends. Looked up from germline, CDR1 is SQVTM and CDR2 is ANQGSEA. CDR3 protein: CSVEDGQRYNEQFF. In DNA form, the CDR3 reads TGCAGCGTTGAAGATGGGCAGAGATACAATGAGCAGTTCTTC.